This passage covers 22 T cell receptor beta chains from one sample sequenced in a study of blood T cell repertoires in COVID-19. The method was immunoSEQ multiplex PCR; TCRdb's version includes in-frame clones alone and lacks a portion of them. This table holds some 100,000 clones, approximately 89% found once. Material for sequencing was peripheral blood. The receptors come from a man aged 45-65 years with acute or convalescent COVID-19.

There are a few counts of this clone. The V call is TRBV12-5, the J call TRBJ2-5, with 7 positions matching TRBD1. There are 13 residues in the CDR3. After removal of 2 bases from V and 8 bases from J, the junction contained 5 bases not matched to a gene. Germline assignment: CDR1 LGHNT and CDR2 FRNRAP. The CDR3 is CASGLPNRGTQYF. The DNA of the CDR3 is TGTGCTAGTGGTTTGCCAAACAGGGGAACCCAGTACTTC.

This rearrangement joins TRBV7-9 to TRBJ2-1; D is undetermined. This CDR3 region has 13 residues. Trimming removed 0 bases from V and 9 bases from J, with 9 bases in between. Germline values: CDR1 SEHNR, CDR2 FQNEAQ (reference sequence). CDR3 residues: CASSLAASAEQFF. The CDR3 DNA reads as TGTGCCAGCAGCTTAGCGGCTAGTGCTGAGCAGTTCTTC.

The gene calls are TRBV5-8 and TRBJ1-4, with 11 bases that match TRBD1. The germline gives CDR1 SGHTS, CDR2 YDEGEE. The length of the CDR3 is 16 residues. J gave up 6 bases and V 2 bases, and 6 bases lay outside the gene matches. The CDR3 sequence: CASSFGQGARYEKLFF. For the CDR3, the DNA is TGTGCCAGCAGCTTCGGACAGGGGGCGCGATATGAAAAACTGTTTTTT.

The chain combines TRBV7-2 with TRBJ1-1; D is possibly TRBD1 (6 bases). Germline CDR1 reads SGHTA; CDR2 reads FQGNSA. The CDR3 totals 14 residues. The germline V and J ends were trimmed by 1 base and 1 base, with 7 bases remaining between them. The CDR3, as DNA: TGTGCCAGCAGCTTAGGCAGGGGGAACACTGAAGCTTTCTTT. Amino acid sequence: CASSLGRGNTEAFF.

The gene calls are TRBV3-1 (or the pseudogene TRBV3-2) and TRBJ2-7, with 12 bases that match TRBD2. The CDR3 runs to 15 residues. Trimming at V came to 4 bases and at J to 5 bases, leaving 6 bases not matched to a gene. The germline V gene encodes CDR1 LGHDT and CDR2 YNNKEL (reference sequence). CDR3 nucleotide sequence: TGTGCCAGCAGCCCTAGCGGGAGGGCCACCCACGAGCAGTACTTC. Amino acids: CASSPSGRATHEQYF.

The gene calls are TRBV7-9 and TRBJ1-1, with D uncertain. Germline lookup yields CDR1 SEHNR and CDR2 FQNEAQ (reference sequence). The CDR3 has 13 residues. V lost 2 bases to trimming and J lost 6 bases, with 10 bases between them. In DNA, the CDR3 is TGTGCCAGCAGCTTAACCGGTTTGGCTGAAGCTTTCTTT. Residues: CASSLTGLAEAFF.

The chain has TRBV5-6 and TRBJ2-7; 10 nucleotides line up with TRBD1. Germline CDR1 and CDR2: SGHDT and YYEEEE. This CDR3 is built from 14 residues. Trimming cost V 4 bases and J 6 bases; bases outside gene matches: 7. The CDR3 DNA reads as TGTGCCAGCAGCGTGGGGACAGGGGACACCGAGCAGTACTTC. Its translation is CASSVGTGDTEQYF.

This clone was recorded only once. The chain couples TRBV6-5 to TRBJ2-7; possibly TRBD1 for D (5 bases). Germline values: CDR1 MNHEY, CDR2 SVGAGI. The CDR3 runs to 15 residues. With 3 bases removed from V and 0 bases from J, the gap between germline ends came to 12 bases. The CDR3 is CASSYFQGYSYEQYF. The CDR3 region has the DNA TGTGCCAGCAGTTATTTTCAGGGTTACTCCTACGAGCAGTACTTC.

This chain uses TRBV19 with TRBJ2-3; 7 nucleotides agree with TRBD1. Germline V gene sequence: CDR1 LNHDA, CDR2 SQIVND (reference sequence). V lost 9 bases to trimming and J lost 5 bases; unmatched junction nucleotides: 14. The CDR3 runs 15 residues. CDR3 sequence reads: CASHRDSLSGDTQYF. CDR3 DNA: TGTGCCAGCCACCGGGACAGTCTATCGGGAGATACGCAGTATTTT.

This sequence joins TRBV18 and TRBJ2-3, with D tentatively TRBD2 (5 bases). Germline values: CDR1 KGHSH, CDR2 LQKENI. V was shortened by 5 bases and J by 4 bases, with 16 bases between the two germline ends. The CDR3 extends over 15 amino acids. In nucleotides, the CDR3 is TGTGCCAGCTCAGCCATGGCTTCGGGGTCAGATACGCAGTATTTT. It translates to CASSAMASGSDTQYF.

The CDR3 protein is CASSPLRTGRNNSPLHF. The CDR3 DNA is TGTGCCAGCTCACCTCTTCGGACAGGAAGAAATAATTCACCCCTCCACTTT. The J gene is TRBJ1-6, the V gene TRBV18; 7 bases line up with TRBD1. There are 17 residues in the CDR3. The trim removed 3 bases at V and 5 bases at J, leaving 10 bases unmatched. CDR1 KGHSH and CDR2 LQKENI come from the germline V gene.

This chain links TRBV5-1 with TRBJ2-1, with 10 bases that match TRBD2. Losses at the gene ends were 0 bases for V and 0 bases for J; bases not matched to a gene: 3. This CDR3 is 17 amino acids long. Per the germline V gene, CDR1 is SGHRS and CDR2 is YFSETQ. CDR3 bases: TGCGCCAGCAGCTTGGAGCTAGCGGGAGCCTCCTACAATGAGCAGTTCTTC. Its translation: CASSLELAGASYNEQFF.

The J gene is TRBJ1-5, the V gene TRBV2; TRBD1 is a possible D gene (5 bases). There are 13 residues in the CDR3. Germline lookup yields CDR1 SNHLY and CDR2 FYNNEI. The V gene lost 0 bases and the J gene lost 13 bases, with 13 bases spanning the gap. The CDR3: CASSEAQGRTQHF. CDR3 in DNA: TGTGCCAGCAGTGAAGCGCAGGGTCGAACGCAGCATTTT.

V usage is TRBV7-6 and J usage is TRBJ1-4; 8 nucleotides match TRBD1. Germline CDR1 reads SGHVS; CDR2 reads FNYEAQ. This CDR3 comprises 15 residues. Trimming took 3 bases from V and 2 from J; bases not matched to a gene: 2. CDR3 sequence (DNA): TGTGCCAGCAGCTTGAGACAGGGGACTAATGAAAAACTGTTTTTT. It yields the protein CASSLRQGTNEKLFF. Supplemented by reference TRBV7-6 and TRBJ1-4, the full variable domain reads GAGVSQSPRYKVTKRGQDVALRCDPISGHVSLYWYRQALGQGPEFLTYFNYEAQQDKSGLPNDRFSAERPEGSISTLTIQRTEQRDSAMYRCASSLRQGTNEKLFFGSGTQLSVL.

This chain joins TRBV29-1 and TRBJ1-1; 9 nucleotides align to TRBD1. CDR1 SQVTM and CDR2 ANQGSEA come from the germline V gene. CDR3 length equals 15 residues. With V trimmed by 0 bases and J by 6 bases, 8 bases remained unmatched. CDR3 amino acids: CSVEDTGGRRAEAFF. In DNA form, the CDR3 reads TGCAGCGTTGAAGATACAGGGGGCAGAAGGGCTGAAGCTTTCTTT.

V gene TRBV11-3 combines with J gene TRBJ2-1, with TRBD2 identical over 12 bases. The germline CDR1 and CDR2 sequences are SGHNT and YENEEA. V shed 0 bases, J shed 0 bases, and the junction held 6 bases outside the gene matches. The CDR3 sequence is 19 residues long. The CDR3 coding sequence is TGTGCCAGCAGCTTAGATAGCCTAGCGGGAGGGAGCTCCTACAATGAGCAGTTCTTC. Residues: CASSLDSLAGGSSYNEQFF.

This chain joins TRBV7-9 and TRBJ2-7, with a tentative D call TRBD1 (6 bases). There are 16 residues in the CDR3. Trimming cost V 1 base and J 0 bases, with 13 bases left between them. Germline CDR1 reads SEHNR; CDR2 reads FQNEAQ (reference sequence). CDR3 DNA sequence: TGTGCCAGCAGCTTAGTACAGGGTCTTAGCTCCTACGAGCAGTACTTC. Encoded protein: CASSLVQGLSSYEQYF.

V usage is TRBV14 and J usage is TRBJ2-5; D is perhaps TRBD1 (6 bases). Trimming took 4 bases from V and 5 from J, leaving 14 bases between them. CDR3 length: 14 amino acids. Germline assignment: CDR1 SGHDN and CDR2 FVKESK. The CDR3 DNA reads TGTGCCAGCAGCCCTTTGGTGGGGGCGGAGACCCAGTACTTC. Its protein product is CASSPLVGAETQYF.

The rearrangement joins TRBV19 to TRBJ2-7; a weak D match, TRBD1 (6 bases). CDR1 is LNHDA and CDR2 is SQIVND in the germline V gene (reference sequence). The CDR3 sequence is 15 residues long. V lost 3 bases, J lost 3 bases, and 15 bases lay in between. CDR3 bases: TGTGCCAGTAGTATTAGCACAGGGCCGATCTACGAGCAGTACTTC. It yields the protein CASSISTGPIYEQYF.

This rearrangement joins TRBV2 to TRBJ2-7, with a weak D call TRBD1 (6 bases). Germline V CDR1 and CDR2: SNHLY, FYNNEI. The CDR3 consists of 15 residues. V was cut by 4 bases and J by 0 bases, with 13 bases left in between. CDR3 in amino acids: CASSVTGQSSYEQYF. The CDR3 bases are TGTGCCAGCAGTGTAACCGGACAGAGCTCCTACGAGCAGTACTTC.

The V and J genes are TRBV4-1 and TRBJ1-2; D is possibly TRBD1 (6 bases). Trimming removed 4 bases at V and 3 bases at J, with 12 bases between. CDR3 size: 14 residues. Per the germline V gene, CDR1 is MGHRA and CDR2 is YSYEKL. CDR3 protein: CASSPTGSDYGYTF. CDR3 DNA sequence: TGCGCCAGCAGCCCAACAGGGTCAGACTATGGCTACACCTTC.

The V call is TRBV14, the J call TRBJ2-1; D remains ambiguous. This CDR3 contains 16 residues. V was cut by 0 bases and J by 0 bases, with 9 bases left in between. Germline V gene sequence: CDR1 SGHDN, CDR2 FVKESK. The CDR3 DNA reads TGTGCCAGCAGCCAAGATCCCAGCGACTCCTACAATGAGCAGTTCTTC. The encoded protein is CASSQDPSDSYNEQFF.